Shown below are 11 T cell receptor beta chains from a single sample sequenced in a study of blood T cell repertoires in COVID-19. Sequencing was performed with immunoSEQ multiplex PCR; in TCRdb, only in-frame clones are kept and a portion is missing. Altogether some 42,000 clones are present, roughly 87% being singletons, with the ten largest covering approximately 7.2%. Sequencing used peripheral blood. The receptors were sampled from a human donor in a cohort sampled during active COVID-19.

This clone was seen once. The chain links TRBV9 to TRBJ2-3, with D unresolved. Trimming shortened V by 0 bases and J by 2 bases, and 10 bases separated the two germline ends. The CDR3 totals 15 residues. Germline-derived CDR1 and CDR2 are SGDLS and YYNGEE. The CDR3 region has the DNA TGTGCCAGCAGCGTAGTAAGTAGCATCACAGATACGCAGTATTTT. Its protein product is CASSVVSSITDTQYF.

The chain joins TRBV7-9 to TRBJ2-1; maybe TRBD2 (5 bases). Germline V gives CDR1 SEHNR, CDR2 FQNEAQ (reference sequence). The CDR3 length is 15 residues. Between the trimmed V and J ends, which lost 4 bases and 0 bases, there was a span of 10 bases. CDR3 sequence: CASSSERTSYNEQFF. For the CDR3, the DNA is TGTGCCAGCAGCTCGGAGCGGACCTCCTACAATGAGCAGTTCTTC.

J is TRBJ1-1 and V is TRBV5-1; D is unresolved. V was trimmed by 1 base and J by 4 bases, leaving 8 bases between them. The CDR3 is made up of 13 amino acids. CDR1 and CDR2 from the germline V gene are SGHRS and YFSETQ. The CDR3 is CASSLWGATEAFF. The CDR3 nucleotides are TGCGCCAGCAGCTTGTGGGGAGCCACTGAAGCTTTCTTT.

V and J are TRBV5-5 and TRBJ2-2, with a weak D call TRBD2 (5 bases). In germline, CDR1 is SGHKS, CDR2 YYEKEE (reference sequence). Trimming took 3 bases from V and 1 from J, leaving 13 bases between them. This CDR3 contains 16 residues. The CDR3 here is CASSSAAGVNTGELFF. The CDR3 nucleotides read TGTGCCAGCAGCTCCGCGGCCGGGGTGAACACCGGGGAGCTGTTTTTT.

The chain combines TRBV29-1 with TRBJ2-5; 9 bases agree with TRBD1. Trimming took 4 bases from V and 5 from J; bases not matched to a gene: 11. There are 15 residues in the CDR3. Per germline, CDR1 SQVTM and CDR2 ANQGSEA. CDR3 DNA sequence: TGCAGCGTTGTGGGGGGACAGGGTCTTGGTGAGACCCAGTACTTC. It translates to CSVVGGQGLGETQYF.

The CDR3 DNA reads TGCGCCAGCAGCCAAGATTATTCCAGGGAAGGCTATGGCTACACCTTC. Residues: CASSQDYSREGYGYTF. The rearrangement joins TRBV4-3 to TRBJ1-2; weak D call: TRBD1 (5 bases). The CDR3 is 16 residues long. Per germline, CDR1 LGHNA and CDR2 YSLEER. V gave up 0 bases and J gave up 4 bases, with 15 bases separating them.

The rearrangement uses TRBV3-1 (or the pseudogene TRBV3-2) and TRBJ2-7, with 9 bases identical to TRBD1. J was trimmed by 2 bases and V by 4 bases; bases with no gene match: 6. Germline CDR1 is LGHDT and CDR2 is YNNKEL (reference sequence). The CDR3 spans 15 residues. In DNA, the CDR3 is TGTGCCAGCAGCCTTGGGACAGGGAGAGCCTACGAGCAGTACTTC. Protein sequence: CASSLGTGRAYEQYF.

The chain combines TRBV7-9 with TRBJ2-5, with TRBD2 identical over 7 bases. This CDR3 is built from 15 residues. After removal of 4 bases from V and 4 bases from J, the junction contained 9 bases not matched to a gene. Germline V gene sequence: CDR1 SEHNR, CDR2 FQNEAQ (reference sequence). The DNA of the CDR3 is TGTGCCAGCAGCTCGGGCCTCGGGGGGAGAGAGACCCAGTACTTC. Its translation: CASSSGLGGRETQYF.

This sequence joins TRBV28 and TRBJ2-2, with 12 nucleotides matching TRBD2. Unmatched junction bases numbered 13, after V lost 5 bases and J lost 6 bases. The CDR3 contains 18 residues. Germline values: CDR1 MDHEN, CDR2 SYDVKM. The CDR3 DNA reads as TGTGCCAGCAGTCCCCGGACTAGCGGGACCTTTCGTGCCGGGGAGCTGTTTTTT. Translated: CASSPRTSGTFRAGELFF. Full variable domain (missing parts from reference TRBV28 and TRBJ2-2): DVKVTQSSRYLVKRTGEKVFLECVQDMDHENMFWYRQDPGLGLRLIYFSYDVKMKEKGDIPEGYSVSREKKERFSLILESASTNQTSMYLCASSPRTSGTFRAGELFFGEGSRLTVL.

The chain recombines TRBV5-5 with TRBJ2-5; 8 nucleotides align to TRBD1. Looked up from germline, CDR1 is SGHKS and CDR2 is YYEKEE (reference sequence). V shed 4 bases and J 3 bases; nucleotides not matched to a gene: 8. CDR3 length: 15 amino acids. The CDR3 here is CASSTGTGRKETQYF. For the CDR3, the DNA is TGTGCCAGCAGCACCGGGACAGGACGGAAAGAGACCCAGTACTTC. Complete variable domain (other parts from reference TRBV5-5 and TRBJ2-5): DAGVTQSPTHLIKTRGQQVTLRCSPISGHKSVSWYQQVLGQGPQFIFQYYEKEERGRGNFPDRFSARQFPNYSSELNVNALLLGDSALYLCASSTGTGRKETQYFGPGTRLLVL.

To note about this clone: Compared with germline, one end of the junction differs, possibly owing to a read error. Other DNA sequences in the same sample also yield this CDR3. V gene TRBV7-3 combines with J gene TRBJ1-1; D is ambiguous. Germline V gene data show CDR1 as SGHTA and CDR2 as FQGTGA. This CDR3 comprises 13 residues. The CDR3 region is CASSPDTNTEAFF. The CDR3 coding sequence is TGTGCCAGCAGCCCCGACACAAACACTGAAGCCTTCTTT.